The T cell receptor (beta chain) under discussion was sequenced for a study of cytomegalovirus exposure and HLA in healthy donors. Overall study results and limits: About 87% or about 30% of the time was how often most TCR beta V segments were productive, according to an earlier analysis. In a later analysis, compared with equally common non-associated chains, HLA-associated beta chains were more expanded. In a later analysis, at a false discovery rate of 0.05, 15,000 to 20,000 TCR beta sequences matched HLA alleles.

Germline V CDR1 and CDR2: SGHNT, YENEEA. V gave up 2 bases and J gave up 4 bases; unmatched junction bases: 4. CDR3 size: 14 residues. The PCR contained 60 Vbeta and 13 Jbeta primers. Libraries were prepared by immunoSEQ multiplex PCR; TCRdb keeps only in-frame clonotypes and omits some of them. This repertoire shows roughly 290,000 clones, 70% to 90% found once; its top ten account for roughly 2.3%. Note on this clone: The target antigen is unknown.

V usage is TRBV11-3 and J usage is TRBJ1-1; 7 nucleotides match TRBD1. The sequencing sample was made of PBMCs. The source is a woman younger than 30 in good health and CMV-seronegative. The DNA of the CDR3 is TGTGCCAGCAGCTTAAGAGGGGACAGCACTGAAGCTTTCTTT. Residues: CASSLRGDSTEAFF.